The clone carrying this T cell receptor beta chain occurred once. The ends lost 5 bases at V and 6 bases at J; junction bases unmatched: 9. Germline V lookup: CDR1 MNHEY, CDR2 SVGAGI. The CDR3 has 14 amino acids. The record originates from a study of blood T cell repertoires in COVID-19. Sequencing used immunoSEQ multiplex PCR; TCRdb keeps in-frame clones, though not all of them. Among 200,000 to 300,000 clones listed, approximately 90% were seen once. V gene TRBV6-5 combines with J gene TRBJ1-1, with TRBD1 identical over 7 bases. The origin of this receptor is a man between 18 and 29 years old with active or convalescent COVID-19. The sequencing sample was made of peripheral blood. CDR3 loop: CASSPLTGTAEAFF. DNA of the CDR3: TGTGCCAGCAGTCCTCTGACAGGGACCGCTGAAGCTTTCTTT.